This T cell receptor beta chain was retrieved from a study of blood T cells in healthy people across ages. From germline, CDR1 is MDHEN and CDR2 SYDVKM. This CDR3 has 15 amino acids. With 4 bases removed from V and 5 bases from J, the gap between germline ends came to 17 bases. Alongside a J-beta primer mix, a sample-barcoded 5' primer served in a second PCR lasting about 7 to 12 cycles. Using its own MiXCR run on the 5' RACE reads, TCRdb lists one record per CDR3 protein. The table lists 750,000 to 950,000 distinct CDR3 sequences, about 27% of them singletons. This same sample was also taken into another study, of T cells of mothers and their children.

The chain links TRBV28 to TRBJ2-5; D gene unclear. This sequence was found in a woman aged 40 to 50 in good health. Source material: blood. The CDR3 here is CASSYTAARPETQYF. The CDR3 nucleotides are TGTGCCAGCAGTTACACCGCCGCGCGTCCGGAGACCCAGTACTTC.